This TCR beta chain was retrieved from a study of blood T cell repertoires in COVID-19. About the study: PBMCs, B-cell-depleted T cells, or T cells were the source of the cDNA or gDNA that made up the material.

The CDR3 is 13 residues long. Germline values: CDR1 GTSNPN, CDR2 SVGIG (reference sequence). The V segment lost 5 bases and the J segment 9 bases; nucleotides outside the gene matches: 9. Measured with immunoSEQ multiplex PCR; TCRdb has only the in-frame clones, and not every one. The sample yields about 88,000 clones, about 88% seen once. Sequenced input: peripheral blood. The chain is built from TRBV30 and TRBJ2-5, with TRBD2 matching 10 bases. This TCR derives from a woman older than 75 with acute or convalescent COVID-19. The DNA for the CDR3 is TGTGCCTGGGACCTACTAGCGGGGAGGGCCCAGTACTTC. This sequence encodes CAWDLLAGRAQYF.